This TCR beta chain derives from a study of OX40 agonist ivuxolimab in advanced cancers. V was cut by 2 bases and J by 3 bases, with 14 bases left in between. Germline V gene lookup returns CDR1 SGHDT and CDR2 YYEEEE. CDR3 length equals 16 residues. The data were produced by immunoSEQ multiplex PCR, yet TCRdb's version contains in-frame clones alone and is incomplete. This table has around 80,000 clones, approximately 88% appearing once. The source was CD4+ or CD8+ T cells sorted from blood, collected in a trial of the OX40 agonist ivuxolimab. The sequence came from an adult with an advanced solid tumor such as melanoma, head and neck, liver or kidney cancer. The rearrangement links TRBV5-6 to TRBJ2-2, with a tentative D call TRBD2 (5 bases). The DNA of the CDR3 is TGTGCCAGCAGCTTAAGATCTAGCTTATACACCGGGGAGCTGTTTTTT. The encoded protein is CASSLRSSLYTGELFF. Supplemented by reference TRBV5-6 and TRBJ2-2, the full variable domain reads DAGVTQSPTHLIKTRGQQVTLRCSPKSGHDTVSWYQQALGQGPQFIFQYYEEEERQRGNFPDRFSGHQFPNYSSELNVNALLLGDSALYLCASSLRSSLYTGELFFGEGSRLTVL.